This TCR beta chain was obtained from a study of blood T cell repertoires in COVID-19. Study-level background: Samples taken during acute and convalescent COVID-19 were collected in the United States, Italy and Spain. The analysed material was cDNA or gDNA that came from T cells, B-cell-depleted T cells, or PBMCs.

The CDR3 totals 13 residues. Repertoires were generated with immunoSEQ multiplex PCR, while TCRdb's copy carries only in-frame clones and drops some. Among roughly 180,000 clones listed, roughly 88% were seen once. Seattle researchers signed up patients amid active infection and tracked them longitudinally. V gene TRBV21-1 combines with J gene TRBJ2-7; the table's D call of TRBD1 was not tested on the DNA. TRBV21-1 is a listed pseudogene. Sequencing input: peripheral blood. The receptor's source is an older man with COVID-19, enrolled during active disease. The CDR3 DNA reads TGTGCCAGCAGCAAAGGCAGGGGCAACGAGCAGTACTTC. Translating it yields CASSKGRGNEQYF.